This T cell receptor beta chain was documented in a study of technical replicates of blood from several donors. Produced via immunoSEQ multiplex PCR; TCRdb's table is partial and in-frame only. This sample yields tens of thousands of clones, of which about 98% are seen a single time; roughly 0.15% belongs to the top ten. Germline-derived CDR1 and CDR2 are SGHVS and FQNEAQ. This CDR3 has 15 amino acids. V lost 2 bases, J lost 3 bases, and 7 bases stayed unmatched. The sequence came from a human donor in good health. J is TRBJ2-7 and V is TRBV7-8, with 7 bases identical to TRBD2. What was sequenced was T cells isolated from PBMCs. The CDR3 region has the DNA TGTGCCAGCAGCTTAAGACTAGCTCCAAACTACGAGCAGTACTTC. Protein sequence: CASSLRLAPNYEQYF.